This paragraph covers one TCR beta chain sequence. Its antigen has not been determined. No base quality values were provided; no much bigger clone lies one nucleotide off. The intended sense of this specimen's time point label: peripheral blood 6 weeks after treatment start. A total of roughly 31 patients with locally advanced or metastatic urothelial carcinoma, treated at Memorial Sloan Kettering on a trial protocol, made up the cohort. Peripheral blood mononuclear cells were collected from each patient pretreatment and during treatment, giving between 1 and 8 total time points per patient. The Qiagen DNeasy Blood extraction kit was used to purify genomic DNA from total PBMCs and tumor samples. PBMCs were collected pretreatment and during treatment, and were isolated and stored as previously described. These data originate in a study of PD-L1 blockade in urothelial cancer (dated by TCRdb to the late 2010s). Regarding the research as a whole: All patients started therapy in the mid-2010s and received atezolizumab 1,200 mg intravenously every 3 weeks. An ECOG performance status of 0 or 1 was recorded for the patients, and 0 to 3 prior chemotherapy regimens had been received by the patients. Somatic, immune and clinical correlates of response to PD-L1 blockade with atezolizumab in urothelial cancer were the focus of an exploratory multi-omic analysis. Blood samples were analyzed at 3 weeks after treatment start (second dose) and at 6 weeks after treatment start. Nine or ten patients reached durable clinical benefit, while some 20 patients did not. About 85% of the roughly 29 patients were identified as males with urothelial cancer of bladder origin, and a prior smoking history was reported by 18 of 29 patients. In the same patients who had TCR sequencing, pretreatment tumors also underwent whole exome sequencing and RNA sequencing. Twenty-nine patients had pretreatment blood TCR-seq, about 25 had at least one posttreatment blood collection, and about 25 had tumor TCR-seq. Durable clinical benefit was defined as progression-free survival longer than 6 months, and TCR features were also tested against progression-free and overall survival. TCR sequencing covered pretreatment tumor samples and matched, serially collected peripheral blood taken before and after atezolizumab treatment. Blood samples gave median yields of 141,255 T cells and 82,636 unique TCRs, along with a median clonality of about 0.084.

Broad study findings and their caveats: Patients with durable benefit showed greater expansion of tumor-associated TCR clones in peripheral blood 3 weeks after starting treatment (n of about 21, p = 0.022). A pretreatment peripheral blood TCR clonality below the median was linked to improved progression-free and overall survival. Because the sample size was small (n of about 27) and many of the analyses were exploratory, the results are meant to be hypothesis-generating.

CDR1 and CDR2 (MGHRA, YSYEKL) derive from the germline V gene. Its CDR3 holds 18 amino acids, cysteine through phenylalanine. Of the read, only the CDR3 DNA is kept; its 54 bases are in frame from base 1. Between the V and J ends, shortened by 0 bases and 0 bases respectively, the junction contains 12 bases. Each PCR received spiked-in synthetic TCR analog templates so that absolute template abundance could be estimated from read counts. The immunoSEQ assay used bias-controlled V and J gene primers to amplify TCRbeta CDR3 regions from genomic DNA. Rearranged TCRbeta segments were sequenced at approximately 20X coverage. The original pipeline was this. Clustering was used to correct sequencing errors, and CDR3s were annotated against IMGT to assign V, D and J genes. Out-of-frame and stop-codon sequences were excluded, and only productive TCRbeta rearrangements were used in downstream analyses. Clonality was computed as one minus Shannon entropy normalized by the log of the number of unique productive sequences. Clones differing between time points or between blood and tumor were identified using Fisher's exact test with Benjamini-Hochberg correction, with an adjusted p below 0.01 applied as the threshold. What TCRdb holds here is the immuneACCESS table cut down to in-frame rearrangements. Part of the clones is not present; checked against another copy, under half of the missing clones reflect an unresolved V gene, and the others are unexplained. That table supplies the V and J calls and clone size; D and trimming were determined from the DNA. Counted in this sample were about 36,000 clones; more than 80% of them appeared once. Under 12% of the sample lies in the top ten.

The V gene is TRBV4-1 and the J gene is TRBJ1-6; the D gene is unclear. This clonotype was obtained from a man aged 35-49 years with urothelial cancer. The source material was PBMCs, sampled around atezolizumab (anti-PD-L1) treatment. The bases read TGCGCCAGCAGCCAAGATCTTGGGTCTAGCTCCTATAATTCACCCCTCCACTTT. This codes for CASSQDLGSSSYNSPLHF.